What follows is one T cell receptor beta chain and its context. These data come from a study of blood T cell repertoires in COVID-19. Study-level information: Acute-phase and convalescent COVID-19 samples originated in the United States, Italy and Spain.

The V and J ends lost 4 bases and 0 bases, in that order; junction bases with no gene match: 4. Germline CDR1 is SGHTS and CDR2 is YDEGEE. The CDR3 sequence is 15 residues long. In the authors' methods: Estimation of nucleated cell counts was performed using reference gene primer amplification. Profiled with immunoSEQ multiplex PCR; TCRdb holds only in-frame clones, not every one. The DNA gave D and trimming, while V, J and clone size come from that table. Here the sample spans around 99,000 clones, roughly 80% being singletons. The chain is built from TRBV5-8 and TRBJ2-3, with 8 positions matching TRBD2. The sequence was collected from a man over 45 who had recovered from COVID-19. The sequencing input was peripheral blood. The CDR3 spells CASSGRGASTDTQYF. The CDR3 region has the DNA TGTGCCAGCAGCGGGCGGGGGGCTAGCACAGATACGCAGTATTTT.